These 14 T cell receptor beta chains were all obtained from the same sample, sequenced in a study of beta chain features in type 1 diabetes. All of the isolated RNA was reverse transcribed, so expressed TCRB transcripts were sequenced. TCRdb keeps only in-frame clones here, not all; method: immunoSEQ multiplex PCR. The repertoire holds 60,000 to 75,000 clones, roughly 60% seen once, with about 2.2% in the top ten. Sequenced material: Tregs from blood. The receptor source for this set is a woman between 18 and 29 years old in good health.

V gene TRBV23-1 combines with J gene TRBJ1-2; TRBD1 aligns across 8 bases. TRBV23-1 is classed as an ORF, of uncertain function. CDR3 length equals 17 residues. The ends lost 0 bases at V and 2 bases at J; junction bases unmatched: 8. The chain's CDR3 is CASSQSIADRVNYGYTF. The CDR3 DNA follows: TGCGCCAGCAGTCAATCGATTGCGGACAGGGTAAACTATGGCTACACCTTC.

V and J are TRBV4-3 and TRBJ2-5, with 7 bases fitting TRBD1. The DNA end is a closer match to TRBJ2-7, so the J assignment may be wrong. The CDR3 sequence is 15 residues long. Germline V gene lookup returns CDR1 LGHNA and CDR2 YSLEER. The CDR3 loop reads CASSFRWDSSYEQYF. The CDR3 DNA reads as TGCGCCAGCAGCTTTCGTTGGGACAGCTCCTACGAGCAGTACTTC.

The gene calls are TRBV5-1 and TRBJ2-7; D perhaps matches TRBD2 (6 bases). Germline assignment: CDR1 SGHRS and CDR2 YFSETQ. The CDR3 has 13 residues. V lost 4 bases, J lost 5 bases, and 13 bases lay in between. The chain's CDR3 is CASSRRWGDEQYF. CDR3 coding DNA: TGCGCCAGCAGCCGACGGTGGGGGGACGAGCAGTACTTC. The whole variable domain, filled in from reference TRBV5-1 and TRBJ2-7, reads KAGVTQTPRYLIKTRGQQVTLSCSPISGHRSVSWYQQTPGQGLQFLFEYFSETQRNKGNFPGRFSGRQFSNSRSEMNVSTLELGDSALYLCASSRRWGDEQYFGPGTRLTVT.

This clone showed up just a few times. The genes are TRBV6-5 and TRBJ1-4, with unresolved D. Germline V lookup: CDR1 MNHEY, CDR2 SVGAGI. This CDR3 has 14 amino acids. The V and J ends lost 9 bases and 4 bases respectively, with 15 bases between them. Here the CDR3 reads CASLGRLGNEKLFF. Written as DNA, the CDR3 is TGTGCCAGTCTTGGGCGTCTGGGTAATGAAAAACTGTTTTTT.

The chain has TRBV4-1 and TRBJ2-7, with 10 bases identical to TRBD2. V was pared by 4 bases and J by 5 bases, with 8 bases of the junction left unmatched. CDR1 is MGHRA, CDR2 YSYEKL, per germline. This CDR3 region has 15 residues. The CDR3 loop reads CASSPGVAGGHEQYF. CDR3 in DNA: TGCGCCAGCAGCCCGGGGGTAGCGGGGGGCCACGAGCAGTACTTC.

The CDR3 DNA reads as TGCGCCAGCAGCTCGGGACTGGTGGAGTACTTC. It specifies CASSSGLVEYF. The chain uses TRBV5-1 and TRBJ2-7; D is possibly TRBD2 (6 bases). From germline, CDR1 is SGHRS and CDR2 YFSETQ. The germline V and J ends were trimmed by 3 bases and 11 bases, with 12 bases remaining between them. This CDR3 has 11 amino acids.

This chain connects TRBV2 to TRBJ2-5; 7 bases are a match to TRBD2. This CDR3 comprises 16 residues. Germline loops: CDR1 SNHLY, CDR2 FYNNEI. The trim removed 3 bases at V and 7 bases at J, leaving 14 bases unmatched. The DNA of the CDR3 is TGTGCCAGCAGTGATCCCCCTACGGGAGGCTTGGGGACCCAGTACTTC. It codes for CASSDPPTGGLGTQYF.

The rearrangement uses TRBV4-3 and TRBJ2-3; 8 nucleotides agree with TRBD2. Germline V gene data show CDR1 as LGHNA and CDR2 as YSLEER. The CDR3 is made up of 16 amino acids. Trimming removed 0 bases from V and 1 base from J; junction bases left unmatched: 3. CDR3 in amino acids: CASSQDLRGGTDTQYF. The CDR3 coding sequence is TGCGCCAGCAGCCAAGATCTGCGGGGGGGCACAGATACGCAGTATTTT.

The table lists this clone with a count of one. The J gene is TRBJ2-5, the V gene TRBV5-1, with a weak D call TRBD2 (7 bases). Germline CDR1 is SGHRS and CDR2 is YFSETQ. V shed 1 base and J shed 4 bases, with 14 bases lying between them. The CDR3 spans 15 residues. This chain's CDR3 is CASSLSAGEGETQYF. The CDR3 coding sequence is TGCGCCAGCAGCTTGTCGGCAGGGGAGGGAGAGACCCAGTACTTC.

In its sample, this clone was seen a few times. CDR3 sequence reads: CASKDPGTGGNWPQHF. DNA for the CDR3: TGTGCCAGCAAAGACCCCGGGACAGGGGGTAACTGGCCCCAGCATTTT. The rearrangement links TRBV7-9 to TRBJ1-5; 11 nucleotides agree with TRBD1. J gave up 9 bases and V 7 bases, and 14 bases lay outside the gene matches. Germline values: CDR1 SEHNR, CDR2 FQNEAQ (reference sequence). CDR3 size: 16 residues.

The count of this clone is one. The chain uses TRBV5-1 and TRBJ1-4; D is possibly TRBD1 (5 bases). The V gene's germline CDR1 is SGHRS and CDR2 YFSETQ. V lost 2 bases to trimming and J lost 5 bases, with 10 bases between them. The length of the CDR3 is 14 residues. For the CDR3, the DNA is TGCGCCAGCAGCTTCGGCCAGGGAAATGAAAAACTGTTTTTT. Translation gives CASSFGQGNEKLFF.

The V and J genes are TRBV5-1 and TRBJ1-5, with 9 bases that match TRBD1. With V trimmed by 5 bases and J by 6 bases, 6 bases remained unmatched. The CDR3 runs to 14 residues. Germline V lookup: CDR1 SGHRS, CDR2 YFSETQ. The CDR3 spells CASSPGQGGQPQHF. CDR3 bases: TGCGCCAGCAGTCCGGGACAGGGAGGTCAGCCCCAGCATTTT.

This sequence joins TRBV5-1 and TRBJ1-1, with TRBD1 matching 8 bases. The length of the CDR3 is 14 residues. Germline CDR1 is SGHRS and CDR2 is YFSETQ. With 3 bases clipped from V and 6 bases from J, the junction kept 7 bases outside the gene matches. For the CDR3, the DNA is TGCGCCAGCAGCTCGGGACAGGTCGGGGCTGAAGCTTTCTTT. It codes for CASSSGQVGAEAFF. Using reference TRBV5-1 and TRBJ1-1 for the parts outside the CDR3, the full variable domain is KAGVTQTPRYLIKTRGQQVTLSCSPISGHRSVSWYQQTPGQGLQFLFEYFSETQRNKGNFPGRFSGRQFSNSRSEMNVSTLELGDSALYLCASSSGQVGAEAFFGQGTRLTVV.

V gene TRBV7-9 combines with J gene TRBJ2-7; D is ambiguous. In germline, CDR1 is SEHNR, CDR2 FQNEAQ (reference sequence). CDR3 size: 14 residues. V was clipped by 5 bases and J by 3 bases, with 14 bases between them. The CDR3 nucleotides are TGTGCCAGCAGCCCACTACGGCAGAGCTACGAGCAGTACTTC. Translation gives CASSPLRQSYEQYF.